The entry below gives a single T cell receptor beta chain sequence along with its context. The repertoire was sequenced with immunoSEQ multiplex PCR; TCRdb's copy has only in-frame clones and lacks some. The repertoire includes approximately 270,000 clones, roughly 80% of them detected once, and about 15% sits in the top ten. V dropped 2 bases and J dropped 4; count of bases not matched to a gene: 2. From germline, CDR1 is MNHEY and CDR2 SVGAGI. The CDR3 length is 14 residues. The data are from a study of blood T cell repertoires in COVID-19. This chain links TRBV6-5 with TRBJ2-1; 7 bases match TRBD1. The TCR originated in a person aged 70 to 85 with COVID-19, enrolled during active disease. Material: peripheral blood. As DNA, the CDR3 is TGTGCCAGCAGTTACGGGACAGAATACAATGAGCAGTTCTTC. Translation gives CASSYGTEYNEQFF.